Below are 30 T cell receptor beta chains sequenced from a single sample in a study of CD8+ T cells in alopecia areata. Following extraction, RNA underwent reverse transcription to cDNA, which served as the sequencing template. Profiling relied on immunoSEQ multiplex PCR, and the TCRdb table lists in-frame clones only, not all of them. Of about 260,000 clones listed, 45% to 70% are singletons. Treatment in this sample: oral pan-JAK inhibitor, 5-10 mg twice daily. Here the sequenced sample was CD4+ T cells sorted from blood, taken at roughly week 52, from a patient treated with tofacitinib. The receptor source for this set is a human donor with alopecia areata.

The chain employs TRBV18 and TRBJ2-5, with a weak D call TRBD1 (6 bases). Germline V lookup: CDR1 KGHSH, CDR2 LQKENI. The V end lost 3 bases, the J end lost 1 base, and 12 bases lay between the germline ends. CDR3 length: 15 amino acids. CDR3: CASSPPGQSQETQYF. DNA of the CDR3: TGTGCCAGCTCACCCCCCGGACAGTCCCAAGAGACCCAGTACTTC.

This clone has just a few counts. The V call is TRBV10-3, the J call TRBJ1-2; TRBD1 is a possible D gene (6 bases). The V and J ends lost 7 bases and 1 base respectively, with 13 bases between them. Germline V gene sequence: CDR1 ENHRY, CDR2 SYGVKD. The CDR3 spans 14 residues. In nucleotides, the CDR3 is TGTGCCATCACCCCGGGACAAGATAACTATGGCTACACCTTC. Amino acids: CAITPGQDNYGYTF.

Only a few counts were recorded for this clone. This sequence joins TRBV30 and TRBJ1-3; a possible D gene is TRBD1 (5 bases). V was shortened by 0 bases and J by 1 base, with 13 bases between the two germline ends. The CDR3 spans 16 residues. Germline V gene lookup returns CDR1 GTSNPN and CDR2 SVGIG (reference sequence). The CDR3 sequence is CAWSVRGAMSGNTIYF. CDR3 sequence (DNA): TGTGCCTGGAGTGTACGAGGGGCCATGTCTGGAAACACCATATATTTT. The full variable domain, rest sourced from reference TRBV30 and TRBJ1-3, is SQTIHQWPATLVQPVGSPLSLECTVEGTSNPNLYWYRQAAGRGLQLLFYSVGIGQISSEVPQNLSASRPQDRQFILSSKKLLLSDSGFYLCAWSVRGAMSGNTIYFGEGSWLTVV.

DNA for the CDR3: TGCGCCAGCAGCCAAGGACAGGGGGTGAACACTGAAGCTTTCTTT. Protein: CASSQGQGVNTEAFF. The gene calls are TRBV4-3 and TRBJ1-1; TRBD1 aligns across 9 bases. Germline V gene data show CDR1 as LGHNA and CDR2 as YSLEER. J lost 0 bases, V lost 1 base, and 0 bases had no gene match. The CDR3 spans 15 residues.

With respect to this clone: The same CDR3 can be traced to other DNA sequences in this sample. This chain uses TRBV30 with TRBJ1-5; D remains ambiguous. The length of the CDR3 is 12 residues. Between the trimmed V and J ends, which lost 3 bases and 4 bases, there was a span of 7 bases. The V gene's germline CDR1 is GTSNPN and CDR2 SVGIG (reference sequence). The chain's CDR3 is CAWSPGNQPQHF. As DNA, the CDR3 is TGTGCCTGGAGCCCGGGGAATCAGCCCCAGCATTTT.

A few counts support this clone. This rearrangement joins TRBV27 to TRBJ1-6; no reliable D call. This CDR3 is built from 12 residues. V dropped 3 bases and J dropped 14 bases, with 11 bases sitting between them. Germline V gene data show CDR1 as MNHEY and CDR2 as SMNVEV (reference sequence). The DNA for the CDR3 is TGTGCCAGCAGTTTCGGACCAGGCACCCTCCACTTT. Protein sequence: CASSFGPGTLHF.

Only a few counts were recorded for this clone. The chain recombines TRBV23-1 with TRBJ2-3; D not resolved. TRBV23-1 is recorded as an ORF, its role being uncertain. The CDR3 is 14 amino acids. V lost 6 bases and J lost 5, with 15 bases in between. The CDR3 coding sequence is TGCGCCAGCAGAAGAGACGGGTTGAGAGATACGCAGTATTTT. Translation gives CASRRDGLRDTQYF.

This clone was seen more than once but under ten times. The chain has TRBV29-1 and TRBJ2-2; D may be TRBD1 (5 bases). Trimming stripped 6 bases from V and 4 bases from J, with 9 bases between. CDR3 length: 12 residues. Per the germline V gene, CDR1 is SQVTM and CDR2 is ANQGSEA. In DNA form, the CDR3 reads TGCAGCGTCGCAGGGTCCACCGGGGAGCTGTTTTTT. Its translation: CSVAGSTGELFF.

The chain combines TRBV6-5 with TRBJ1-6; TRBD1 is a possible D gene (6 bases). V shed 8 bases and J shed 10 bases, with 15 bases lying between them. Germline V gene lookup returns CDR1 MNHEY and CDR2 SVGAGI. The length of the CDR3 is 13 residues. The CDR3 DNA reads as TGTGCCAGCGGAGAAACAGGGTACTCACCCCTCCACTTT. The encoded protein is CASGETGYSPLHF.

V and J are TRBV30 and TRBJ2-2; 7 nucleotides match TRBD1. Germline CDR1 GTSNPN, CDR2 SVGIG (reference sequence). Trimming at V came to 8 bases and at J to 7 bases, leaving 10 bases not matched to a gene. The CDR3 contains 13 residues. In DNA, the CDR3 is TGTGCCGGCTACAGGGGATGGAACGGGGAGCTGTTTTTT. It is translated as CAGYRGWNGELFF.

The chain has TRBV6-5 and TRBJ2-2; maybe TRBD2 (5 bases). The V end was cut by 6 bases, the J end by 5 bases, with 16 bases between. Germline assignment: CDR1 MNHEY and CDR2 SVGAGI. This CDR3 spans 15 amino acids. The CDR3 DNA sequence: TGTGCCAGCAGCCGGAACCTAGACTATACCGGGGAGCTGTTTTTT. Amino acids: CASSRNLDYTGELFF.

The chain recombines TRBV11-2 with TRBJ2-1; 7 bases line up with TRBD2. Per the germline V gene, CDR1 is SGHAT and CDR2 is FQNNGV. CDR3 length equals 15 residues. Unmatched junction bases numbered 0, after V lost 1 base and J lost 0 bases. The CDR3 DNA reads TGTGCCAGCAGCTTAGCGGGGGGCTCCTACAATGAGCAGTTCTTC. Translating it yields CASSLAGGSYNEQFF.

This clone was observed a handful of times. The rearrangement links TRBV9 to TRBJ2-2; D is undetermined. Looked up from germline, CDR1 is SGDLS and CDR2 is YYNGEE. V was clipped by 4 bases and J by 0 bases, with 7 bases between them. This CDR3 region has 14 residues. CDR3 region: CASSYPANTGELFF. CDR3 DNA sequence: TGTGCCAGCAGCTACCCCGCGAACACCGGGGAGCTGTTTTTT.

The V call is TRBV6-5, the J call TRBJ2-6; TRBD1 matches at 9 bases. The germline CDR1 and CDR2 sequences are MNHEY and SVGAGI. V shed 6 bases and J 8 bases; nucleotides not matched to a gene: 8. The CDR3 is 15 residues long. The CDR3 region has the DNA TGTGCCAGCAGGCCCGGACAGGGGAGAACCAACGTCCTGACTTTC. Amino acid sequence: CASRPGQGRTNVLTF.

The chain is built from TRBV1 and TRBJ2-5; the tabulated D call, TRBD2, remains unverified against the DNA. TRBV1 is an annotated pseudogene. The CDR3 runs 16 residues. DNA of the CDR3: TGCACCAGCAGCCGCCGACTAGCGGGGGGCTGGGAGACCCAGTACTTC. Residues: CTSSRRLAGGWETQYF.

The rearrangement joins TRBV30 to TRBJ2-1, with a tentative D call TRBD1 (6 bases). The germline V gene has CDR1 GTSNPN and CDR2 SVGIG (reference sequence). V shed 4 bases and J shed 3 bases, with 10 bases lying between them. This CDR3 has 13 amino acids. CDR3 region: CAWMGHRYNEQFF. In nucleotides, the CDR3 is TGTGCCTGGATGGGACACCGCTACAATGAGCAGTTCTTC.

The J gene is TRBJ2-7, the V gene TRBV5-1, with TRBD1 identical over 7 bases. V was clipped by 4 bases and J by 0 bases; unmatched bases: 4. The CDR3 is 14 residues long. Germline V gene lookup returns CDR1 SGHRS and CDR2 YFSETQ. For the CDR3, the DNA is TGCGCCAGCAGCGTCCGGGACAGCTCCTACGAGCAGTACTTC. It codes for CASSVRDSSYEQYF.

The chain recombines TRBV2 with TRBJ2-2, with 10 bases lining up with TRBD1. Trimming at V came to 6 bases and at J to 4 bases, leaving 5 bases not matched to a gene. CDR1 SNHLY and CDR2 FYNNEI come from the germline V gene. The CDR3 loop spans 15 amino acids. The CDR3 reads CASRTRQGATGELFF. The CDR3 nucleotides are TGTGCCAGCAGGACCAGACAGGGGGCCACCGGGGAGCTGTTTTTT.

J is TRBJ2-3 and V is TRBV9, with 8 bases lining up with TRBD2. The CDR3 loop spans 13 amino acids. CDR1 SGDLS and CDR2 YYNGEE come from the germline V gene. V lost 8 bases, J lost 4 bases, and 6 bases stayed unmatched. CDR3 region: CASCSGVADTQYF. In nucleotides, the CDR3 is TGTGCCAGTTGTAGCGGGGTGGCAGATACGCAGTATTTT.

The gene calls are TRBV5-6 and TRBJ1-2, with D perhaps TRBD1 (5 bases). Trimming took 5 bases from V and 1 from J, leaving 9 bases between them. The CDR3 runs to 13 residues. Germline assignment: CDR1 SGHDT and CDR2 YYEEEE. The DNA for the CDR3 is TGTGCCAGCAGGGGACTGTTTAACTATGGCTACACCTTC. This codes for CASRGLFNYGYTF.

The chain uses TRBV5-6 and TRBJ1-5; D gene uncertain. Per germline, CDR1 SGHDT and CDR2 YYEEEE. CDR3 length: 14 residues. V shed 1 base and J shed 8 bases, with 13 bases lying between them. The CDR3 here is CASSLRGLGEPQHF. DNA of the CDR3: TGTGCCAGCAGCTTGCGCGGCCTCGGAGAGCCCCAGCATTTT.

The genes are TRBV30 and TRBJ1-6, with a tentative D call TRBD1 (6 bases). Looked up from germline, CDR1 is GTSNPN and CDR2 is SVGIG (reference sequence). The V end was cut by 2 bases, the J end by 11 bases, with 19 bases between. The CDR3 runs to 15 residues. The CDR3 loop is CAWSPRGTQSAPLHF. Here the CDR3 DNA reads TGTGCCTGGAGTCCACGCGGGACACAGAGCGCACCCCTCCACTTT. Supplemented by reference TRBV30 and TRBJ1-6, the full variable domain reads SQTIHQWPATLVQPVGSPLSLECTVEGTSNPNLYWYRQAAGRGLQLLFYSVGIGQISSEVPQNLSASRPQDRQFILSSKKLLLSDSGFYLCAWSPRGTQSAPLHFGNGTRLTVT.

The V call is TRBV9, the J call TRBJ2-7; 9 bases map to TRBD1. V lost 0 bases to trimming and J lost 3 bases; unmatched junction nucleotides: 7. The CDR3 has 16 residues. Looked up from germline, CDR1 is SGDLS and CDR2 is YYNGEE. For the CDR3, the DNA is TGTGCCAGCAGCGTAGGGGGACAGGGTTTGATCTACGAGCAGTACTTC. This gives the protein CASSVGGQGLIYEQYF.

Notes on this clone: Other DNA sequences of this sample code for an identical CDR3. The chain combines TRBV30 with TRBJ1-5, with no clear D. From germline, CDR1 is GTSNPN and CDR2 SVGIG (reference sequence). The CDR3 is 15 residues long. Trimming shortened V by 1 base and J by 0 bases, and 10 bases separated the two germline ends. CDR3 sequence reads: CAWSEGSDSNQPQHF. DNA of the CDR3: TGTGCCTGGAGTGAGGGATCGGATAGCAATCAGCCCCAGCATTTT. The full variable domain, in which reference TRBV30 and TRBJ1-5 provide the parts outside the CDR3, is SQTIHQWPATLVQPVGSPLSLECTVEGTSNPNLYWYRQAAGRGLQLLFYSVGIGQISSEVPQNLSASRPQDRQFILSSKKLLLSDSGFYLCAWSEGSDSNQPQHFGDGTRLSIL.

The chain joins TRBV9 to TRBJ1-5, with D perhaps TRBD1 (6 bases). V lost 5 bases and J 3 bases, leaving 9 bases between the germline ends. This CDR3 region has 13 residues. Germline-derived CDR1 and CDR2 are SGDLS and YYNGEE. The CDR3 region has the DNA TGTGCCAGCAGTCAGGGGATCAATCAGCCCCAGCATTTT. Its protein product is CASSQGINQPQHF.

The CDR3 region is CASTRTGGRELFF. The CDR3 nucleotides read TGTGCCAGCACCCGGACAGGGGGCCGGGAGCTGTTTTTT. The chain links TRBV5-6 to TRBJ2-2; the match to TRBD1 covers 11 bases. Germline V gene lookup returns CDR1 SGHDT and CDR2 YYEEEE. The CDR3 is 13 amino acids. With 6 bases clipped from V and 9 bases from J, the junction kept 4 bases outside the gene matches.

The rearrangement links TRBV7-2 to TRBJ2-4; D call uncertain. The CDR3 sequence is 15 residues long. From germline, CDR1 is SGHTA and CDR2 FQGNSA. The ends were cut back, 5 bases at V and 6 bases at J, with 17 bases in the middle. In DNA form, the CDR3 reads TGTGCCAGCAGCCGATCTCTTAGCCAAGGAAACATTCAGTACTTC. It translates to CASSRSLSQGNIQYF.

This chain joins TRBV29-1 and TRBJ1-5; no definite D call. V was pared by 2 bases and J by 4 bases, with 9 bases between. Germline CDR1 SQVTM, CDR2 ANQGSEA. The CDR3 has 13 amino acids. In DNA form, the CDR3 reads TGCAGCGTTGAAATTGGAGGGAATCAGCCCCAGCATTTT. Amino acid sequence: CSVEIGGNQPQHF.

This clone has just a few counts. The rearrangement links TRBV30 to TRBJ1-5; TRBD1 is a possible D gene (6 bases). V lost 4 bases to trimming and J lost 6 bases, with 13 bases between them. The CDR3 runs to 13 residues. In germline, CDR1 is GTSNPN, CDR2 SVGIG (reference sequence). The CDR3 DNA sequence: TGTGCCTGGACGGGGGGGCACGGTCAGCCCCAGCATTTT. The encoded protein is CAWTGGHGQPQHF.

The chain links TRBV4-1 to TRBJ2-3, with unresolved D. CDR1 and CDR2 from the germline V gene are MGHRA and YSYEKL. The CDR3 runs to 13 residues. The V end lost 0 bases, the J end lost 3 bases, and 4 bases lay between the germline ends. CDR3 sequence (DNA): TGCGCCAGCAGCCAAGAACGAACAGATACGCAGTATTTT. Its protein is CASSQERTDTQYF.